The rows below give T cell receptor beta chains drawn from one sample of a study of blood T cells in healthy people across ages. TCRdb fed the 5' RACE reads into MiXCR, producing one record per CDR3 protein. The repertoire includes about 1.6 million distinct CDR3 sequences, roughly 32% of them detected once, and about 11% sits in the top ten. The specimen was blood. These receptors were obtained from a woman aged 25-40 years in good health. Both conserved end residues are part of each CDR3. The D gene is left open where the match is weak. Some rows mark clone size as missing; the rest say once, few, many or name a class of expanded clone.

j_call	d_call	v_call	clone_size	cdr3_nt	cdr3_aa
TRBJ2-7	TRBD2	TRBV20-1	many	TGCAGTGCGGAAATTTGGACTAGCGCCTCCTACGAGCAGTACTTC	CSAEIWTSASYEQYF
TRBJ2-3	-	TRBV12-3/TRBV12-4	once	TGTGCCGTAATCAACTCGAGGGCTGGGAGCTCAGATGCGCAGTATTTT	CAVINSRAGSSDAQYF
TRBJ1-5	-	TRBV9	-	TGTGCCAGCAGCGTAGGCCCGGGTGGCAATCAGCCCCAGCATTTT	CASSVGPGGNQPQHF
TRBJ2-7	-	TRBV11-2	-	TGTGCCAGCAGCAGGGGCCGTATGTCTCTCTACGAGCAGTACTTC	CASSRGRMSLYEQYF
TRBJ2-5	TRBD1	TRBV5-5	many	TGTGCCAGCACACCGGGACAGGTGATGGAGACCCAGTACTTC	CASTPGQVMETQYF
TRBJ1-1	-	TRBV7-9	many	TGTGCCAGCAGCTTGATGGGCACTGAAGCTTTCTTT	CASSLMGTEAFF
TRBJ1-1	-	TRBV10-3	-	TGTGCCATCAGTGAATGGGATTCTGAAGCTTTCTTT	CAISEWDSEAFF
TRBJ1-2	-	TRBV20-1	-	TGCAGTGCTAGAGTCACAGGGAATGGCTACACCTTC	CSARVTGNGYTF
TRBJ2-7	-	TRBV20-1	many	TGCAGTGCCCTCGACACCTACGAGCAGTACTTC	CSALDTYEQYF
TRBJ2-3	-	TRBV7-6	-	TGTGCCAGCAGCTTAGCGGTTCTTTGGTCCGGGTCTAGCACAGATACGCAGTATTTT	CASSLAVLWSGSSTDTQYF
TRBJ1-5	-	TRBV18	-	TGTGCCAGCTCACCGGGGGACCGGGGTGGGGGTTACCAGCCCCAGCATTTT	CASSPGDRGGGYQPQHF
TRBJ2-1	TRBD2	TRBV20-1	-	TGCAGTGCCACGACTAGCGGGAGTAGTTATGAGCAGTTCTTC	CSATTSGSSYEQFF
TRBJ2-1	-	TRBV5-6	-	TGTGCCAGCAGCTTGGATGTGAATTACAATGAGCAGTTCTTC	CASSLDVNYNEQFF
TRBJ2-5	-	TRBV20-1	few	TGCAGTGCGTATTTCGCGGTTGGGGAGACCCAGTACTTC	CSAYFAVGETQYF
TRBJ2-3	TRBD2	TRBV12-3/TRBV12-4	-	TGTGCCAGCAGTTTAGCGGCTAGCGGGATTCCAGTGAAGCAGTATTTT	CASSLAASGIPVKQYF
TRBJ2-1	TRBD2	TRBV27	-	TGTGCCAGCAGTTACCAGGGACTAAATGAGCAGTTCTTC	CASSYQGLNEQFF
TRBJ2-6	-	TRBV15	-	TGTGCCACCAGCCGGGAGACTGGGGCCAACGTCCTGACTTTC	CATSRETGANVLTF
TRBJ2-3	-	TRBV9	-	TGTGCCAGCAGCGTAGCCACGGTGACAGATACGCAGTATTTT	CASSVATVTDTQYF
TRBJ2-7	TRBD1	TRBV30	-	TGTGCCTGGAGTTACCGACAGGGCCCCTCCTACGAGCAGTACTTC	CAWSYRQGPSYEQYF
TRBJ2-7	TRBD1	TRBV6-6	-	TGCGCCAGCAGCCGGGGACAGGGGGCTAACGAGCAGTACTTC	CASSRGQGANEQYF
TRBJ1-2	TRBD1	TRBV29-1	many	TGCAGCGTTGTGCCTTCGACAGGGGTAAAGTTTGGCTACACCTTC	CSVVPSTGVKFGYTF
TRBJ1-1	TRBD1	TRBV25-1	-	TGTGCCAGCAGTGGTATGCCGGGACAGGCCGGGTCGAACACTGAAGCTTTCTTT	CASSGMPGQAGSNTEAFF
TRBJ2-3	-	TRBV20-1	-	TGCAGTGCTAGGTTGACGGGAGCCTTCACGCAGTATTTT	CSARLTGAFTQYF
TRBJ2-1	TRBD2	TRBV27	once	TGTGCCAGCAGTTCTCTAAGCGGGGGCCCCTACAATGAGCAGTTCTTC	CASSSLSGGPYNEQFF
TRBJ1-1	-	TRBV4-1	-	TGCGCCAGCAGCCAAGGTGAGTACAGGGCGAACACTGAAGCTTTCTTT	CASSQGEYRANTEAFF
TRBJ1-1	-	TRBV6-1	many	TGTGCCACCAGCACTGAAGCTTTCTTT	CATSTEAFF
TRBJ2-3	-	TRBV20-1	many	TGCAGTGCTAGAGAAGGGGCAGATACGCAGTATTTT	CSAREGADTQYF
TRBJ2-5	-	TRBV30	-	TGTGCCTGGAGCGACTTGGGGGGGGCCAGGGAGACCCAGTACTTC	CAWSDLGGARETQYF
TRBJ1-2	TRBD1	TRBV27	many	TGTGCCAGCTCAGCGACAGGGGACTATGGCTACACCTTC	CASSATGDYGYTF
TRBJ2-1	-	TRBV15	few	TGTGCCACCAGCTGGCTGGACTCAGGGAACAATGAGCAGTTCTTC	CATSWLDSGNNEQFF
TRBJ2-7	TRBD1	TRBV29-1	once	TGCAGCGTTCAGACAGGGGCCTACGAGCAGTACTTC	CSVQTGAYEQYF
TRBJ2-7	TRBD2	TRBV20-1	-	TGCAGTTACGAGCGGGAGGGGACCTACGAGCAGTACTTC	CSYEREGTYEQYF
TRBJ2-3	TRBD2	TRBV7-8	-	TGTGCCAGCAGCCCTAGCGGGAGGCCCCTTCATACGCAGTATTTT	CASSPSGRPLHTQYF
TRBJ2-5	TRBD1	TRBV24-1	many	TGTGCCACCAGTGATCTGGGGACAGGGCGTGGAGAGACCCAGTACTTC	CATSDLGTGRGETQYF
TRBJ2-5	TRBD1	TRBV25-1	-	TGTGCCAGCAGTGCGGGACGTAAGGGACAGGCATACCAAGAGACCCAGTACTTC	CASSAGRKGQAYQETQYF
TRBJ2-6	TRBD1	TRBV28	few	TGTGCCAGCAGTTCCTCGACAGGGTATGGGGCCAACGTCCTGACTTTC	CASSSSTGYGANVLTF
TRBJ1-1	-	TRBV6-1	-	TGTGCCAGCAGTGGTCTAAGAGACACTGAAGCTTTCTTT	CASSGLRDTEAFF